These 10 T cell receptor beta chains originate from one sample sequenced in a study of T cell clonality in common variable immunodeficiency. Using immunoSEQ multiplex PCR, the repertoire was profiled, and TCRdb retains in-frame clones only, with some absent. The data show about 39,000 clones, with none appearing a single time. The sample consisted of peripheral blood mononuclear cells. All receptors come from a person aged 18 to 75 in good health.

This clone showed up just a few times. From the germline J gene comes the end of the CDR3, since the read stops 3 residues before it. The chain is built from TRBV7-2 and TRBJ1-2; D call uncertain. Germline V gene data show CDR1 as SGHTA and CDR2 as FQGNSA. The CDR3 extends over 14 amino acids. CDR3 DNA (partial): TGTGCCAGCAGCTTGGCTAGCGGGTACAATGAC. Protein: CASSLASGYND. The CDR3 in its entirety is CASSLASGYNDYTF.

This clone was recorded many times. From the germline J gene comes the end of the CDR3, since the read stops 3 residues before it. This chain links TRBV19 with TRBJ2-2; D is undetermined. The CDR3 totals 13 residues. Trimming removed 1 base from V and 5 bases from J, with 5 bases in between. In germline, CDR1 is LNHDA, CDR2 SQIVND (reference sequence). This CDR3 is CASSIVRTGELFF. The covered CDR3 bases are TGTGCCAGTAGTATAGTCAGAACCGGGGAG.

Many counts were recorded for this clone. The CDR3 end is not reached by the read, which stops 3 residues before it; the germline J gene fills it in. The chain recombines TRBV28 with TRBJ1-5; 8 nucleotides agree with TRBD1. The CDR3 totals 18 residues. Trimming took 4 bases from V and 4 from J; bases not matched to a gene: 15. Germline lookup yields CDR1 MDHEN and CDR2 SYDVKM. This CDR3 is CASSWFRQGADPNQPQHF. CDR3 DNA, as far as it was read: TGTGCCAGCAGTTGGTTTCGGCAGGGGGCGGATCCGAATCAGCCC.

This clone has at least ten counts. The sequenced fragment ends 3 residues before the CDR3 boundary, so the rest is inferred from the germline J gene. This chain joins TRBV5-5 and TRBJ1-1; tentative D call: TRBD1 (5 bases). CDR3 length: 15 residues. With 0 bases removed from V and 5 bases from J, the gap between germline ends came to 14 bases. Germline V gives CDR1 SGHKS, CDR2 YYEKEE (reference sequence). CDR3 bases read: TGTGCCAGCAGCTTGGGCAGGGTAAGAGAAACTGAA. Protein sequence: CASSLGRVRETE. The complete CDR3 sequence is CASSLGRVRETEAFF.

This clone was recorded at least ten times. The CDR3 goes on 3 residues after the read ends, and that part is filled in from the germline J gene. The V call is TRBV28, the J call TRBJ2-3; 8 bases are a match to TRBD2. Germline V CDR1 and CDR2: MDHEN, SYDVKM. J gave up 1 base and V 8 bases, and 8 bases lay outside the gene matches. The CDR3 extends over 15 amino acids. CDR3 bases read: TGTGCCAGCCACCTAGGGCGGGAGGGCACAGATACG. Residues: CASHLGREGTDT. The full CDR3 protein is CASHLGREGTDTQYF.

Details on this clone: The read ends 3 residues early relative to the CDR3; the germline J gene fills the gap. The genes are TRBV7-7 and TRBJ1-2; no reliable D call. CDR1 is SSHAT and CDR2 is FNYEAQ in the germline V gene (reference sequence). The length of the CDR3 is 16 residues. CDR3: CASSLGSLATINDYTF. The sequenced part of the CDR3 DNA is TGTGCCAGCAGCTTGGGGTCTCTAGCGACTATCAATGAC.

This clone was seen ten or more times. The CDR3 reads CASSFDQEVNEQFF. The covered CDR3 bases are TGTGCCAGCAGCTTCGACCAGGAGGTCAATGAG. The chain uses TRBV11-2 and TRBJ2-1, with a tentative D call TRBD2 (5 bases). The read ends 3 residues shy of where the CDR3 ends; the end is completed using the germline J gene. Trimming stripped 3 bases from V and 6 bases from J, with 12 bases between. Germline values: CDR1 SGHAT, CDR2 FQNNGV. The CDR3 loop spans 14 amino acids.

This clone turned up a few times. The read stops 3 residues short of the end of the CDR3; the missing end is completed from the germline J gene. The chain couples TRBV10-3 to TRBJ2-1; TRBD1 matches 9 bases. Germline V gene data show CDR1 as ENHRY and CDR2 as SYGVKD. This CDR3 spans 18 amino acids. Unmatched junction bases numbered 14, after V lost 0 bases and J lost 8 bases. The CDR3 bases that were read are TGTGCCATCAGTGAGTCCCCGGGACAGGGCAAGGAGGGCGATGAG. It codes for CAISESPGQGKEGDE. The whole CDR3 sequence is CAISESPGQGKEGDEQFF.

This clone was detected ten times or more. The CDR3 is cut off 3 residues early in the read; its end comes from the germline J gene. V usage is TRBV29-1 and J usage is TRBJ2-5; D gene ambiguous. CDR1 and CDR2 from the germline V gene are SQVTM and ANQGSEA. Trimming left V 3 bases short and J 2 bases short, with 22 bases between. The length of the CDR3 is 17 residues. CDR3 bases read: TGCAGCGTTGATTTCTTTTGGGCCCATCTCCCGCAAGAGACC. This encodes CSVDFFWAHLPQET. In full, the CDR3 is CSVDFFWAHLPQETQYF.

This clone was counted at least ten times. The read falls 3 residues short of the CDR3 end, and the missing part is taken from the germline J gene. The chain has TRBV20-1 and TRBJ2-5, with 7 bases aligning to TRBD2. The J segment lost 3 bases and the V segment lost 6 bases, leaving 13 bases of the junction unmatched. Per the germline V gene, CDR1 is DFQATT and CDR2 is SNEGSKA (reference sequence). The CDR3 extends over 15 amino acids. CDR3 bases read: TGCAGTGCGAATAGCGCCGCGGGAGTTGAAGAGACC. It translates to CSANSAAGVEET. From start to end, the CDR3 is CSANSAAGVEETQYF.